What follows describes a single TCR beta chain. Its antigen has not been determined. No quality values exist for individual bases; no much larger clone is one base distant. After 10 to 11 days of culture, CD4+ T cells were isolated with the EasySep CD4+ T cell isolation kit. Convalescent patients had PCR-confirmed SARS-CoV-2 infection between March and December 2020, before Alpha, Beta and Delta variants emerged in the United States. On days 3 and 7, half of the culture medium was replaced with fresh IL-2-containing medium. Each peptide stimulation condition was cultured in triplicate wells unless otherwise noted. Using Ficoll-Paque Plus gradient centrifugation, PBMC were separated from whole blood and then either used fresh or cryopreserved at -140C. The QIAamp micro DNA kit was used to extract genomic DNA from the cultured CD4+ T cells. These data are taken from a study of vaccination effects on CD4 cells after COVID-19 (dated by TCRdb to between 2021 and 2023). Concerning the study at large: In the ViraFEST assay, PBMC were stimulated with viral peptide pools, and TCR sequencing was then used to find antigen-specific CD4+ T cell clonotypes based on their expansion. The full study included some 10 COVID-19 convalescent patients and several SARS-CoV-2-naive healthy vaccine recipients. SARS-CoV-2 spike-specific CD4+ TCR repertoires were compared before and after mRNA vaccination in COVID-19 convalescent patients and in infection-naive vaccine recipients. In two convalescent patients, pre-vaccine samples were collected 16 days and one week ahead of the first dose, 142 and 148 days after COVID-19 diagnosis. In the study, cultures from other donors were sequenced using the Oncomine TCR Beta short-read assay on an Illumina iSeq 100. Each participant received two doses of an mRNA SARS-CoV-2 vaccine, either BNT162b2 or mRNA-1273. Under 2.5 million PBMC per well were cultured with approximately 10 ug/ml peptides in IMDM containing approximately 4.6% human AB serum, roughly 9.5 IU/ml IL-2 and gentamicin. What the study reported, not specific to this receptor: In convalescent patients, the post-vaccine spike-reactive repertoire consisted mainly of new vaccine-induced clones, largely distinct from infection-induced clones. Only a small number of convalescent patients were included, and no early post-infection timepoints were available, which limited the study. Clones induced by infection and clones induced by vaccination both contracted markedly at late timepoints after vaccination, which fits with T cell responses waning over time.

The library relied on the immunoSEQ multiplex PCR assay. TCR beta CDR3 sequencing was performed on DNA from the cultured, isolated CD4+ T cells. In the original analysis: The analysis removed non-productive TCR sequences, trimmed reads to the CDR3 region, and retained only CDR3s that were 7 or more amino acids long. Antigen-specific clonotypes were identified using the MANAFEST web app by comparison of expansion in peptide wells against reference cultures. To be called positive, a clone needed expansion at FDR<0.05 compared with the reference and with all other wells, an odds ratio greater than 5, and a frequency greater than 0.1% in two replicate wells. Clonotypes significantly expanded in SARS-CoV-2 spike wells and in at least one common cold coronavirus spike condition were defined as cross-reactive. CDR3 similarity was assessed by Levenshtein distance with the stringdist R package, and unrooted trees were built with ape in R 3.6.1. TCRdb limited this immuneACCESS table to in-frame rearrangements with V and J called. A share of clones is missing; checked studies link under half to unresolved V genes, and the rest is unexplained. The D gene and trimming were derived from the DNA, and the V and J assignments and clone size from that table. Here the sample has some 63,000 clones; 55% to 75% occur a single time. Under 25% of the sample is held by the ten biggest clonotypes.

From the cysteine up to the phenylalanine, the CDR3 has a length of 15 residues. The read is trimmed to its CDR3 DNA, 45 bases read in frame from base 1. The chain was built from TRBV21-1 and TRBJ1-5. TRBV21-1 is a pseudogene segment. Sequences were derived from CD4+ T cells from PBMCs cultured without peptide, sampled before COVID-19 vaccination. The TCR comes from a human donor who had a prior SARS-CoV-2 infection. The DNA sequence reads TGTGCCAGCAGCAAAGAGGGCGGGCGGAATCAGCCCCAGCATTTT. Protein translation: CASSKEGGRNQPQHF.